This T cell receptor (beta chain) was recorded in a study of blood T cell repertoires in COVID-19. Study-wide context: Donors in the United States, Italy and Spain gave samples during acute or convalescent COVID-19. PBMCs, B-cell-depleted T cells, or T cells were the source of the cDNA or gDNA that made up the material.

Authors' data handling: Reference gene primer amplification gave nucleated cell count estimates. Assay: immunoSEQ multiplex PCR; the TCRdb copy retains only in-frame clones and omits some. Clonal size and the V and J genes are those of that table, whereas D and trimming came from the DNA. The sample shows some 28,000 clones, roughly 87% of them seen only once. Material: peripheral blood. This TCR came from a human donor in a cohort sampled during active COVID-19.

CDR3 nucleotides: TGTGCCAGCAGCCAAGGACCGATGAGCGAATATTTT. This codes for CASSQGPMSEYF. The chain employs TRBV14 and TRBJ1-3; D is unclear. The length of the CDR3 is 12 residues. Germline CDR1 reads SGHDN; CDR2 reads FVKESK. The V end lost 1 base, the J end lost 15 bases, and 13 bases lay between the germline ends.